This T cell receptor beta chain was obtained from a study of cytomegalovirus exposure and HLA in healthy donors. The PCR had 60 Vbeta and 13 Jbeta primers. Profiled with immunoSEQ multiplex PCR; TCRdb holds only in-frame clones, not every one. The sample gives about 160,000 clones, over 70% of which show up once; 1.3% is in the top ten. CDR3 size: 14 residues. CDR1 is MNHEY and CDR2 is SVGAGI in the germline V gene. The V and J ends lost 3 bases and 4 bases, in that order; junction bases with no gene match: 4. The count of this clone is one. The chain is built from TRBV6-5 and TRBJ1-1; 8 positions match TRBD1. Sequenced input: PBMCs. The TCR was taken from a man aged 50-60 years in good health and CMV-seropositive. The CDR3 bases are TGTGCCAGCAGTTATCGGACAGGGAGCACTGAAGCTTTCTTT. Translating gives CASSYRTGSTEAFF.